The present T cell receptor beta chain was sequenced within a study of blood T cell repertoires in COVID-19. Study information: Specimens from acute and convalescent COVID-19 originated in the United States, Italy and Spain.

CDR1 and CDR2 (germline): SGHDN, FVKESK. The CDR3 consists of 18 residues. V lost 4 bases to trimming and J lost 0 bases; unmatched junction nucleotides: 5. As processed by the authors: Estimates of nucleated cell counts were drawn from the amplification of reference gene primers. Here immunoSEQ multiplex PCR was the method, and the copy in TCRdb shows in-frame clones only, minus some. V and J calls and clone size are as listed in that table; D and trimming were resolved from the DNA. The data show approximately 170,000 clones, with 82% seen just once and under 12% held by the top ten. The J gene is TRBJ2-6, the V gene TRBV14; 11 bases match TRBD1. The source material was peripheral blood. This TCR came from a woman at least 80 years old with active or convalescent COVID-19. In DNA, the CDR3 is TGTGCCAGCAGCCTTAGGACAGGGGGCGTCTCTGGGGCCAACGTCCTGACTTTC. Translated: CASSLRTGGVSGANVLTF.